This T cell receptor (beta chain) comes out of a study of T cell responses to AZD1222 COVID-19 vaccine. Turning to the study itself: Some second doses came at about 4 weeks and others at about 12 weeks; these were pooled. Notes on the study in general: Mapped onto spike, vaccine-associated CD4 TCRs spanned it and were dominant at 160-218 and 743-854.

A word on this clone: The antigen is not known.

V lost 4 bases, J lost 10 bases, and 11 bases stayed unmatched. Looked up from germline, CDR1 is SGDLS and CDR2 is YYNGEE. This CDR3 spans 14 amino acids. Assay used: immunoSEQ multiplex PCR; TCRdb lists only in-frame clones, some missing. This table has around 130,000 clones, about 93% appearing once. The TCR sequence derives from an adult in good health. Here the sequenced sample was peripheral blood, taken on day 0 of AZD1222 vaccination. The genes are TRBV9 and TRBJ1-1; TRBD1 matches at 9 bases. Here the CDR3 reads CASSPRTGDFRAFF. The CDR3 nucleotides read TGTGCCAGCAGCCCCCGGACAGGGGACTTTCGAGCTTTCTTT.